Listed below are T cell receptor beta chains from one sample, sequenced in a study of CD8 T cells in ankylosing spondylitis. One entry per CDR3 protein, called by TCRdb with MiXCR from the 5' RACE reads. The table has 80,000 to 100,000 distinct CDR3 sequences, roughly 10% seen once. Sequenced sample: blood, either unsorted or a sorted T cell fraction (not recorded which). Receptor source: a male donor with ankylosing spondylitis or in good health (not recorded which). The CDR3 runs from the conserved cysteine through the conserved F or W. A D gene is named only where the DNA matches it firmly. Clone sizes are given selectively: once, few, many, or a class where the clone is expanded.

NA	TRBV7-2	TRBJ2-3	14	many	CASSPSMSTDTQYF
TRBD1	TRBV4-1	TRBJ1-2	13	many	CASSPTGYYGYTF
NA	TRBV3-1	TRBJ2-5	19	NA	CASCQEETCGLRYRGTQYF
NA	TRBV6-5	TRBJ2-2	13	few	CASSYVGTGELFF
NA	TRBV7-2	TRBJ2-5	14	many	CASSSDGFQETQYF
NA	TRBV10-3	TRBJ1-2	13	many	CAISESTPNGYTF
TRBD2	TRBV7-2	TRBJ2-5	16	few	CASSSRPTSGGAPQYF
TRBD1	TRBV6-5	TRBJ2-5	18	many	CASSNLAGTGGHQETQYF
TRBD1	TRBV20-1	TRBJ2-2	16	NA	CSARAAGGTITGELFF
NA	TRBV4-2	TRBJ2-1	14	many	CASSPPESYNEQFF
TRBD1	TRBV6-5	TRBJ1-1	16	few	CASSYTQGVSNTEAFF
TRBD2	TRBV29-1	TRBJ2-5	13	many	CSVVSGGKGTQYF
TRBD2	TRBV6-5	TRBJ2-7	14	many	CASSPPAGGYEQYF
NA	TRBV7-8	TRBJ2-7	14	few	CASSYPEGTYEQYF
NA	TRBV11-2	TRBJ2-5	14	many	CASSLDRWEETQYF
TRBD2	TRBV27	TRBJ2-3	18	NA	CASSLTAAGTSGEDTQYF
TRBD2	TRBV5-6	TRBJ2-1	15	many	CASSLWGGSYNEQFF
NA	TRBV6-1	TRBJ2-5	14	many	CASSERALQETQYF
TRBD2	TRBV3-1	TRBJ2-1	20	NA	CATSKPSSGGMWGGYNEQFF
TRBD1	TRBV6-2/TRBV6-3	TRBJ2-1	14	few	CASRTGDSYNEQFF
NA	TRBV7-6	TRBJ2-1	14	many	CASKGGSAYNEQFF
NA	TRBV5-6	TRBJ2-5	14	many	CASSLVSGTETQYF
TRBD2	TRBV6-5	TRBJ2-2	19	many	CASSYSISSGYSNTGELFF
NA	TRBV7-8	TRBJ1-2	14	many	CASSSSRFSVPYTF
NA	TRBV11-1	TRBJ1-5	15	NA	CTSSLDGSGNQPQHF
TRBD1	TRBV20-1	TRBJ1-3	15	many	CSASPGQYSGNTIYF
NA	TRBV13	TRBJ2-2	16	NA	CASSLPGGAGTGELFF
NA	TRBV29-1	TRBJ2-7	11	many	CSVVVSYEQYF
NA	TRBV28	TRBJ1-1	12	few	CASSFDNTEAFF
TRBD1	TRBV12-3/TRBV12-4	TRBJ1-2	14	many	CASSLRQGKDGYTF
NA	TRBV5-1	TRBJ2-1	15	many	CASSLSGSSYNEQFF
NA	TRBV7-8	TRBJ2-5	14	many	CASSLGWTEETQYF
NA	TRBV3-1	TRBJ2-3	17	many	CASSQDKTGPSTDTQYF
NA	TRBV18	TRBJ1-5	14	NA	CASSDDPFNQPQHF
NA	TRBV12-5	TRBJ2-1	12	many	CASGTQSWGQFF
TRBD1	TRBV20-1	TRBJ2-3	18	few	CSASNPLGGQGEPDTQYF
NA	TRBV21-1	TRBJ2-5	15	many	CASSRDYRLLETQYF
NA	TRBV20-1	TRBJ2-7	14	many	CSAKIPQGYYEQYF
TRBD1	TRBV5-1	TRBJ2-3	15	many	CASSLAWTGGDTQYF
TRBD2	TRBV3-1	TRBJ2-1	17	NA	CASSQGSGTSRYNEQFF
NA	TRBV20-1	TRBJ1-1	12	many	CSAEAMNTEAFF